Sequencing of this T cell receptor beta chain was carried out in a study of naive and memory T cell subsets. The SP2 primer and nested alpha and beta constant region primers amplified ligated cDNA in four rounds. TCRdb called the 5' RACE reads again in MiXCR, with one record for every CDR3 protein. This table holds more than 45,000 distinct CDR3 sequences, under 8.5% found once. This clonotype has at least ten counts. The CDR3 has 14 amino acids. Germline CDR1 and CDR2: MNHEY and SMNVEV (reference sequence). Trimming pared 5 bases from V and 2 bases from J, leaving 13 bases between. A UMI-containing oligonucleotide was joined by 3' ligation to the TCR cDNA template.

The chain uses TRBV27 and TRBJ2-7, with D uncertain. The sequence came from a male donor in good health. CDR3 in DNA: TGTGCCAGCAGTGTCTCGCCGAACACCTACGAGCAGTACTTC. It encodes CASSVSPNTYEQYF.